The clone carrying this T cell receptor (beta chain) was recorded at least ten times. The TCR beta profiling, which covered VDJ combination and CDR3 sequence, was carried out using genomic DNA as the template. One entry per CDR3 protein results from TCRdb running MiXCR on the reads. The sample holds roughly 130,000 distinct CDR3 sequences; more than 40% are singletons and the top ten take about 2.3%. The V gene's germline CDR1 is SGHTA and CDR2 FQGNSA. V was trimmed by 7 bases and J by 1 base, leaving 13 bases between them. The length of the CDR3 is 14 residues. The data were obtained in a study of CD8+CD57+ T cells in acquired aplastic anemia.

The J gene is TRBJ1-1, the V gene TRBV7-2; perhaps TRBD1 as D (6 bases). The sample comprised sorted CD4+, CD8+, or CD8+CD57+ T cells (not recorded which) from PBMCs. The sequence came from a human donor in good health, serving as a control. CDR3 nucleotides: TGTGCCAGCAAGCGGACAGAGGCGAACACTGAAGCTTTCTTT. Translated: CASKRTEANTEAFF.